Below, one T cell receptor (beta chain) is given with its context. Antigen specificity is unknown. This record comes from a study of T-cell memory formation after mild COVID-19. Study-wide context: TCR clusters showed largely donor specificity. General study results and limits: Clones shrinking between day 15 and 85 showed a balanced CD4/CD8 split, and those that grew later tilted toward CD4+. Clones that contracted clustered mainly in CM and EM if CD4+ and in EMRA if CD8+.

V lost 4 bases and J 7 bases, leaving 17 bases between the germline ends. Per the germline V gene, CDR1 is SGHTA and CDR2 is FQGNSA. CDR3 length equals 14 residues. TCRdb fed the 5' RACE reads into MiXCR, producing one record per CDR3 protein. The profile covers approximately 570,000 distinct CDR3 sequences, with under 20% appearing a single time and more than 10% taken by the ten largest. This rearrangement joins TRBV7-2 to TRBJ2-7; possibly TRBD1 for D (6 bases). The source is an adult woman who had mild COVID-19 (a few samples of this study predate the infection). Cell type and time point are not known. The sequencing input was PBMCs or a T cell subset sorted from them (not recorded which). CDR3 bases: TGTGCCAGCAGCTCCCCTCCCGGGACAAGTGAGCAGTACTTC. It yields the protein CASSSPPGTSEQYF. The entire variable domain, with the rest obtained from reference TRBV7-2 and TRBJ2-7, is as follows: GAGVSQSPSNKVTEKGKDVELRCDPISGHTALYWYRQSLGQGLEFLIYFQGNSAPDKSGLPSDRFSAERTGGSVSTLTIQRTQQEDSAVYLCASSSPPGTSEQYFGPGTRLTVT.